One TCR beta chain is described in this entry. Trimming took 5 bases from V and 1 from J; bases not matched to a gene: 5. Germline V gives CDR1 LNHDA, CDR2 SQIVND (reference sequence). The CDR3 spans 15 residues. The sample is drawn from a study of blood T cell repertoires in COVID-19. At the level of the study: Specimens from acute and convalescent COVID-19 originated in the United States, Italy and Spain. T cells, B-cell-depleted T cells, or PBMCs supplied cDNA or gDNA.

Authors' methods: For nucleated cells, counts were estimated from reference gene primer amplification. Repertoires were generated with immunoSEQ multiplex PCR, while TCRdb's copy carries only in-frame clones and drops some. The V and J calls and clone size were taken over from that table, and D and trimming were inferred from the DNA. The sample lists about 250,000 clones, roughly 80% occurring once. The chain has TRBV19 and TRBJ1-2, with 9 positions matching TRBD1. This clonotype was sampled from a man older than 75 with acute or convalescent COVID-19. The sample was peripheral blood. Written as DNA, the CDR3 is TGTGCCAGTAGTTTATCGACAGGGGGTAACTATGGCTACACCTTC. Encoded protein: CASSLSTGGNYGYTF.